One T cell receptor beta chain is described in this entry. Its antigen is as yet unknown. The entry originates in a study of vaccination effects on CD4 cells after COVID-19. About the study: Sampling occurred 16 days and one week pre-vaccination in a couple of convalescent patients.

The length of the CDR3 is 14 residues. Germline V CDR1 and CDR2: SGHNT, YENEEA. Trimming removed 0 bases from V and 12 bases from J, with 17 bases in between. Produced via immunoSEQ multiplex PCR; TCRdb's table is partial and in-frame only. This sample has under 50,000 clones, with around four fifths found just once. The study's findings and limits: Recruitment yielded few convalescent patients, and the study had no early post-infection timepoints. Clones from infection and from vaccination both contracted markedly late after vaccination.

After less than twelve days in culture, the CD4+ T cells were isolated. The chain combines TRBV11-3 with TRBJ1-2; D is perhaps TRBD1 (6 bases). The TCR originated in a human donor who had a prior SARS-CoV-2 infection. The material was CD4+ T cells from PBMCs cultured without peptide, obtained before COVID-19 vaccination. For the CDR3, the DNA is TGTGCCAGCAGCTTAGATCTGGGGGGGGGCCGGCACACCTTC. Its protein is CASSLDLGGGRHTF.